This T cell receptor (beta chain) was identified in a study of blood T cell repertoires in COVID-19. Study details: PBMCs, B-cell-depleted T cells, or T cells provided the cDNA or gDNA that made up the material.

The CDR3 extends over 15 amino acids. V lost 5 bases and J lost 2; bases outside the gene matches: 8. The germline V gene encodes CDR1 LNHDA and CDR2 SQIVND (reference sequence). Clones were read by immunoSEQ multiplex PCR, and TCRdb kept only the in-frame ones, dropping some. The sample shows 70,000 or so clones, 79% of them seen only once. The rearrangement joins TRBV19 to TRBJ2-5, with 7 bases identical to TRBD1. Sequencing input: peripheral blood. The sequence derives from a human donor in a cohort sampled during active COVID-19. CDR3 sequence (DNA): TGTGCCAGTAGTGGGCGACAGGGCCTTCAAGAGACCCAGTACTTC. Residues: CASSGRQGLQETQYF. The full variable domain, its missing parts supplied by reference TRBV19 and TRBJ2-5, is DGGITQSPKYLFRKEGQNVTLSCEQNLNHDAMYWYRQDPGQGLRLIYYSQIVNDFQKGDIAEGYSVSREKKESFPLTVTSAQKNPTAFYLCASSGRQGLQETQYFGPGTRLLVL.